Following are 20 T cell receptor beta chains from one sample sequenced in a study. TCRdb recomputed calls from the 5' RACE reads with MiXCR, one row per CDR3 protein. The sample has over 25,000 distinct CDR3 sequences; about a quarter are singletons. Sequenced: naive CD4+ T cells sorted from a lymph node. Sample subset: naive CD4+ T cells, CD4+CD45RA+CD25-. Receptors originate from a female donor with breast cancer.

V gene TRBV9 combines with J gene TRBJ2-5, with 15 bases identical to TRBD2. The trim removed 3 bases at V and 7 bases at J, leaving 13 bases unmatched. Germline V gene data show CDR1 as SGDLS and CDR2 as YYNGEE. CDR3 length: 18 residues. CDR3 in amino acids: CASSAGLAGGAFEGTQYF. DNA for the CDR3: TGTGCCAGCAGCGCGGGACTAGCGGGAGGCGCTTTCGAGGGGACCCAGTACTTC.

The chain links TRBV19 to TRBJ2-7; 12 nucleotides match TRBD2. Trimming removed 3 bases from V and 5 bases from J; junction bases left unmatched: 5. The CDR3 spans 15 residues. In germline, CDR1 is LNHDA, CDR2 SQIVND (reference sequence). DNA for the CDR3: TGTGCCAGTAGTATCGGGACTAGCGGGTGGGACGAGCAGTACTTC. This encodes CASSIGTSGWDEQYF.

By share, this clonotype ranks as medium-sized. The V and J genes are TRBV6-5 and TRBJ2-7, with TRBD1 identical over 7 bases. J was trimmed by 0 bases and V by 6 bases; bases with no gene match: 5. The CDR3 contains 14 residues. From germline, CDR1 is MNHEY and CDR2 SVGAGI. Here the CDR3 reads CASSLQGSSYEQYF. The CDR3 coding sequence is TGTGCCAGCAGCTTACAGGGGAGCTCCTACGAGCAGTACTTC.

This clonotype is a singleton in its sample. Lacking the conserved final phenylalanine or tryptophan, this CDR3 likely reflects a read error. The chain links TRBV20-1 to TRBJ1-6; 7 bases align to TRBD1. CDR3 length equals 14 residues. After removal of 2 bases from V and 7 bases from J, the junction contained 5 bases not matched to a gene. Per the germline V gene, CDR1 is DFQATT and CDR2 is SNEGSKA (reference sequence). The CDR3, as DNA: TGCAGTGCTAGAAGACAGGGTATGAATTCACCCCTCCACTCT. Its translation: CSARRQGMNSPLHS.

The genes are TRBV5-1 and TRBJ2-1, with 8 positions matching TRBD2. Germline CDR1 is SGHRS and CDR2 is YFSETQ. CDR3 size: 14 residues. V gave up 5 bases and J gave up 2 bases; unmatched junction bases: 3. As DNA, the CDR3 is TGCGCCAGCAGAGGAGCGGGAGCCTACAATGAGCAGTTCTTC. This gives the protein CASRGAGAYNEQFF.

The chain couples TRBV3-1 to TRBJ2-7, with a tentative D call TRBD1 (5 bases). The CDR3 is made up of 13 amino acids. Germline values: CDR1 LGHDT, CDR2 YNNKEL (reference sequence). V was cut by 1 base and J by 6 bases, with 10 bases left in between. The DNA of the CDR3 is TGTGCCAGCAGCCAAGTACAGGTAGGCGAGCAGTACTTC. It yields the protein CASSQVQVGEQYF.

CDR3 in DNA: TGCAGTGCTAGAGATGGGGGGGAGGCCAAAAACATTCAGTACTTC. The encoded protein is CSARDGGEAKNIQYF. The rearrangement uses TRBV20-1 and TRBJ2-4; TRBD2 matches 7 bases. There are 15 residues in the CDR3. Trimming at V came to 0 bases and at J to 1 base, leaving 3 bases not matched to a gene. Per the germline V gene, CDR1 is DFQATT and CDR2 is SNEGSKA (reference sequence).

The gene calls are TRBV6-5 and TRBJ2-7; 7 positions agree with TRBD2. Per the germline V gene, CDR1 is MNHEY and CDR2 is SVGAGI. The J segment lost 0 bases and the V segment lost 0 bases, leaving 2 bases of the junction unmatched. This CDR3 contains 15 residues. CDR3 DNA: TGTGCCAGCAGTTACTCGACGGGGGGCTCCTACGAGCAGTACTTC. Translated, it gives CASSYSTGGSYEQYF.

Many counts were recorded for this clonotype. This rearrangement joins TRBV7-6 to TRBJ2-7; D is perhaps TRBD1 (7 bases). Trimming took off 5 bases at V and 7 bases at J, with 21 bases between the two ends. The germline gives CDR1 SGHVS, CDR2 FNYEAQ. There are 15 residues in the CDR3. The CDR3 sequence: CASSRGTVGEGEQYF. DNA of the CDR3: TGTGCCAGCAGCCGCGGGACAGTGGGGGAAGGGGAGCAGTACTTC. The complete variable domain, with remaining parts taken from reference TRBV7-6 and TRBJ2-7, reads GAGVSQSPRYKVTKRGQDVALRCDPISGHVSLYWYRQALGQGPEFLTYFNYEAQQDKSGLPNDRFSAERPEGSISTLTIQRTEQRDSAMYRCASSRGTVGEGEQYFGPGTRLTVT.

The CDR3 loop is CASSEGTGGEKLFF. In nucleotides, the CDR3 is TGTGCCAGCAGTGAAGGGACAGGGGGGGAAAAACTGTTTTTT. The chain recombines TRBV6-1 with TRBJ1-4; 10 positions match TRBD1. The CDR3 extends over 14 amino acids. V dropped 1 base and J dropped 8; count of bases not matched to a gene: 1. Germline loops: CDR1 MNHNS, CDR2 SASEGT.

This clonotype showed up many times. The chain has TRBV5-1 and TRBJ2-5; a weak D match, TRBD2 (5 bases). Germline V gives CDR1 SGHRS, CDR2 YFSETQ. This CDR3 contains 15 residues. Trimming removed 4 bases at V and 5 bases at J, with 18 bases between. The chain's CDR3 is CASSVTGIPMETQYF. The CDR3 DNA sequence: TGCGCCAGCAGCGTAACCGGGATACCGATGGAGACCCAGTACTTC. Full variable domain (missing parts from reference TRBV5-1 and TRBJ2-5): KAGVTQTPRYLIKTRGQQVTLSCSPISGHRSVSWYQQTPGQGLQFLFEYFSETQRNKGNFPGRFSGRQFSNSRSEMNVSTLELGDSALYLCASSVTGIPMETQYFGPGTRLLVL.

The sample holds a few counts of this clonotype. The rearrangement links TRBV4-2 to TRBJ2-7; D is uncertain. The CDR3 totals 11 residues. With 1 base removed from V and 2 bases from J, the gap between germline ends came to 0 bases. Germline CDR1 is LGHNA and CDR2 is YNFKEQ. The CDR3 DNA is TGTGCCAGCAGCCAAGCCTACGAGCAGTACTTC. This encodes CASSQAYEQYF.

The chain has TRBV20-1 and TRBJ2-6, with D unresolved. The V gene lost 1 base and the J gene lost 0 bases, with 10 bases spanning the gap. This CDR3 region has 16 residues. Germline assignment: CDR1 DFQATT and CDR2 SNEGSKA (reference sequence). CDR3 sequence reads: CSARARLPSGANVLTF. Here the CDR3 DNA reads TGCAGTGCTAGAGCGCGTCTCCCCTCTGGGGCCAACGTCCTGACTTTC.

A note on this clonotype: Relative to the germline gene, one junction end is altered; a read error may explain this. This chain links TRBV7-8 with TRBJ2-2; 9 bases line up with TRBD2. The CDR3 sequence is 20 residues long. Germline V gene sequence: CDR1 SGHVS, CDR2 FQNEAQ. CDR3 region: CASSLVGLALSTRTGGELLF. DNA of the CDR3: TGTGCCAGCAGCTTAGTAGGACTAGCGCTTAGCACACGTACGGGGGGGGAGCTGCTTTTT.

V usage is TRBV12-3 or TRBV12-4 and J usage is TRBJ1-2; no definite D call. This CDR3 has 14 residues. The ends were cut back, 5 bases at V and 4 bases at J, with 14 bases in the middle. CDR3 region: CASSGPGTSYGYTF. CDR3 nucleotide sequence: TGTGCCAGCAGTGGCCCAGGAACTAGCTATGGCTACACCTTC.

About this clonotype: One end of the junction does not line up with germline, which may come from a read error. The chain couples TRBV6-1 to TRBJ2-7; 10 nucleotides agree with TRBD2. This CDR3 region has 16 residues. CDR1 MNHNS and CDR2 SASEGT come from the germline V gene. CDR3 in DNA: TGTGCCTGCAGTGGCCGGACTAGCGGTAGCTCCTACGAGCAGTACTTC. This encodes CACSGRTSGSSYEQYF.

The chain joins TRBV20-1 to TRBJ1-4; weak D call: TRBD1 (5 bases). V lost 7 bases to trimming and J lost 7 bases, with 13 bases between them. This CDR3 has 12 amino acids. Germline lookup yields CDR1 DFQATT and CDR2 SNEGSKA (reference sequence). The CDR3 is CSVSQGSEKLFF. The CDR3, as DNA: TGCAGTGTGTCGCAGGGAAGTGAAAAACTGTTTTTT.

The chain uses TRBV2 and TRBJ2-2, with D possibly TRBD2 on 5 matching bases. The CDR3 consists of 15 residues. CDR1 is SNHLY, CDR2 FYNNEI, per germline. V was pared by 1 base and J by 7 bases, with 13 bases between. As DNA, the CDR3 is TGTGCCAGCAGTGAAGAGAGGGAAGGGTACGGGGAGCTGTTTTTT. Its protein product is CASSEEREGYGELFF.

The rearrangement uses TRBV24-1 and TRBJ2-1, with D uncertain. Germline V gives CDR1 KGHDR, CDR2 SFDVKD. This CDR3 has 12 residues. The V gene lost 5 bases and the J gene lost 7 bases, with 8 bases spanning the gap. The CDR3 loop is CATSGWANEQFF. CDR3 DNA sequence: TGTGCCACCAGTGGATGGGCAAATGAGCAGTTCTTC.

For this clonotype: A much larger clone is a single base away; this may be a read error. The chain uses TRBV7-8 and TRBJ2-7, with D unresolved. The CDR3 consists of 14 residues. The germline V gene has CDR1 SGHVS and CDR2 FQNEAQ. The CDR3: CTSSPPRQSYEQYF. CDR3 sequence (DNA): TGTACCAGCAGCCCCCCGAGGCAGTCTTACGAGCAGTACTTC.